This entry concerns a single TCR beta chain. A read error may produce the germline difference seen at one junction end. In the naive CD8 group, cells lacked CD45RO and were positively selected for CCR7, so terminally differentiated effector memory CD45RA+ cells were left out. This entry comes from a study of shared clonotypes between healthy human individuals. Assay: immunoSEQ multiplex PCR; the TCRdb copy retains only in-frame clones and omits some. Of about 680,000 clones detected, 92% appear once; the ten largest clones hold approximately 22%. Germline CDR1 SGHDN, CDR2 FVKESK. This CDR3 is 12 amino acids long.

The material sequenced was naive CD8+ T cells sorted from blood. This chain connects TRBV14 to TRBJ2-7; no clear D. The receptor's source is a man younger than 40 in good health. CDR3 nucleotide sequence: TGTGCCAGCAGCCAAGATTCCTTCGAGCAGTACTTC. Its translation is CASSQDSFEQYF.